These 19 T cell receptor beta chains were sequenced from one sample in a study of T-cell memory formation after mild COVID-19. TCRdb called the 5' RACE reads again in MiXCR, with one record for every CDR3 protein. The sample yields fewer than 500,000 distinct CDR3 sequences, roughly 23% seen once. The sample taken for sequencing was PBMCs or a T cell subset sorted from them (not recorded which). These receptors were obtained from an adult woman who had mild COVID-19 (a few samples of this study predate the infection). Cell type and time point are not known.

The genes are TRBV7-8 and TRBJ2-3; 8 nucleotides agree with TRBD2. The CDR3 runs 16 residues. Germline CDR1 SGHVS, CDR2 FQNEAQ. The V gene end was trimmed by 0 bases and the J gene end by 2 bases; junction bases not matched to a gene: 4. This CDR3 reads CASSLAVSGNTDTQYF. DNA for the CDR3: TGTGCCAGCAGCTTAGCGGTTAGCGGGAACACAGATACGCAGTATTTT.

This clonotype showed up just a few times. The genes are TRBV19 and TRBJ2-5, with TRBD1 identical over 7 bases. This CDR3 is built from 15 residues. Trimming removed 5 bases from V and 2 bases from J; junction bases left unmatched: 8. The germline V gene encodes CDR1 LNHDA and CDR2 SQIVND (reference sequence). The CDR3 DNA sequence: TGTGCCAGTAGTGTAAACAGGGGTGGGCAAGAGACCCAGTACTTC. Amino acids: CASSVNRGGQETQYF.

This rearrangement joins TRBV20-1 to TRBJ2-7; 13 bases line up with TRBD2. Germline trimming cut 5 bases from V and 4 bases from J; bases unmatched to any gene: 5. CDR1 DFQATT and CDR2 SNEGSKA come from the germline V gene (reference sequence). The CDR3 is 14 amino acids. This CDR3 is CSAPGTSGKYEQYF. The CDR3 DNA follows: TGCAGTGCTCCCGGGACTAGCGGGAAGTACGAGCAGTACTTC.

This clonotype was seen more than once but under ten times. The rearrangement links TRBV6-5 to TRBJ2-3; no clear D gene. Trimming shortened V by 8 bases and J by 6 bases, and 9 bases separated the two germline ends. The germline CDR1 and CDR2 sequences are MNHEY and SVGAGI. The CDR3 is made up of 11 amino acids. In DNA, the CDR3 is TGTGCCAGCGGCTGGGCGGATACGCAGTATTTT. This sequence encodes CASGWADTQYF.

The chain has TRBV24-1 and TRBJ1-5; 9 bases line up with TRBD1. This CDR3 contains 16 residues. Germline V gene lookup returns CDR1 KGHDR and CDR2 SFDVKD. The trim removed 4 bases at V and 0 bases at J, leaving 3 bases unmatched. The CDR3 DNA reads TGTGCCACCAGTGACGCGGGACAGGGTAGCAATCAGCCCCAGCATTTT. Translated, it gives CATSDAGQGSNQPQHF.

The chain links TRBV6-5 to TRBJ2-2, with TRBD1 matching over 8 bases. Germline CDR1 reads MNHEY; CDR2 reads SVGAGI. Unmatched junction bases numbered 10, after V lost 6 bases and J lost 7 bases. The CDR3 covers 15 residues. As DNA, the CDR3 is TGTGCCAGCAGGCCCGGCGACAGGGGAAGCGGGGAGCTGTTTTTT. It translates to CASRPGDRGSGELFF.

This chain links TRBV7-9 with TRBJ1-1; 7 bases match TRBD1. Germline V CDR1 and CDR2: SEHNR, FQNEAQ (reference sequence). The CDR3 has 15 residues. Trimming at V came to 4 bases and at J to 5 bases, leaving 10 bases not matched to a gene. The CDR3 sequence is CASSSLIRGDTEAFF. The DNA of the CDR3 is TGTGCCAGCAGCTCGTTAATCAGGGGGGATACTGAAGCTTTCTTT.

The chain links TRBV6-1 to TRBJ1-2; perhaps TRBD1 as D (6 bases). The CDR3 consists of 14 residues. V shed 6 bases and J shed 2 bases, with 13 bases lying between them. Germline CDR1 and CDR2: MNHNS and SASEGT. The CDR3 nucleotides read TGTGCCAGCAGCGACTACAGGGCGAACTATGGCTACACCTTC. Translating gives CASSDYRANYGYTF.

The chain couples TRBV4-3 to TRBJ1-2; D is ambiguous. CDR1 is LGHNA, CDR2 YSLEER, per germline. The CDR3 length is 14 residues. V lost 0 bases and J lost 5, with 10 bases in between. In DNA form, the CDR3 reads TGCGCCAGCAGCCAAGACAGTCTGGGGTATGGCTACACCTTC. Its protein is CASSQDSLGYGYTF.

The rearrangement uses TRBV4-1 and TRBJ2-1; D call uncertain. The CDR3 spans 15 residues. The V and J ends lost 4 bases and 2 bases respectively, with 12 bases between them. CDR1 MGHRA and CDR2 YSYEKL come from the germline V gene. CDR3 sequence reads: CASSLLPAAYNEQFF. DNA for the CDR3: TGCGCCAGCAGCCTACTCCCCGCCGCCTACAATGAGCAGTTCTTC.

The V gene is TRBV5-1, the J gene TRBJ2-1; 9 bases line up with TRBD1. J lost 5 bases, V lost 4 bases, and 7 bases had no gene match. CDR1 and CDR2 from the germline V gene are SGHRS and YFSETQ. The CDR3 runs to 15 residues. The CDR3 DNA follows: TGCGCCAGCAGCCCGGGACAGGGCGCCGACAATGAGCAGTTCTTC. Protein: CASSPGQGADNEQFF.

The chain links TRBV7-6 to TRBJ2-7; D call uncertain. CDR1 and CDR2 (germline): SGHVS, FNYEAQ. The V and J ends lost 4 bases and 2 bases respectively, with 9 bases between them. The CDR3 is 13 residues long. CDR3: CASSSSPTYEQYF. The CDR3 coding sequence is TGTGCCAGCAGCTCGAGCCCAACCTACGAGCAGTACTTC.

CDR3 DNA: TGCAGTGCCCAGCTAGCAAGTAGGGACAATGAGCAGTTCTTC. It specifies CSAQLASRDNEQFF. The chain joins TRBV20-1 to TRBJ2-1; TRBD2 might be the D (5 bases). Germline CDR1 reads DFQATT; CDR2 reads SNEGSKA (reference sequence). The CDR3 loop spans 14 amino acids. V shed 6 bases and J shed 5 bases, with 17 bases lying between them.

This chain uses TRBV5-6 with TRBJ1-6; D gene unclear. Germline CDR1 SGHDT, CDR2 YYEEEE. The CDR3 has 14 amino acids. The ends were cut back, 2 bases at V and 7 bases at J, with 10 bases in the middle. The CDR3 bases are TGTGCCAGCAGCTTACCGATGTCAAATTCACCCCTCCACTTT. Translated, it gives CASSLPMSNSPLHF.

This clonotype was observed at least ten times. This rearrangement joins TRBV27 to TRBJ2-5; 10 nucleotides match TRBD1. The CDR3 is made up of 17 amino acids. V lost 8 bases, J lost 2 bases, and 14 bases stayed unmatched. Germline CDR1 MNHEY, CDR2 SMNVEV (reference sequence). In nucleotides, the CDR3 is TGTGCCAGCGGTTGGACAGGGGGTTCCTTAATTCAAGAGACCCAGTACTTC. This codes for CASGWTGGSLIQETQYF.

The chain joins TRBV12-3 or TRBV12-4 to TRBJ2-7; D gene unclear. Trimming cost V 3 bases and J 1 base, with 4 bases left between them. The CDR3 totals 12 residues. CDR3 nucleotides: TGTGCCAGCAGTTTTCGGTCCTACGAGCAGTACTTC. Translated, it gives CASSFRSYEQYF.

The rearrangement joins TRBV5-5 to TRBJ2-1; 7 nucleotides match TRBD1. The ends lost 3 bases at V and 5 bases at J; junction bases unmatched: 8. This CDR3 contains 15 residues. Per germline, CDR1 SGHKS and CDR2 YYEKEE (reference sequence). In DNA, the CDR3 is TGTGCCAGCAGCTCACAGGGGTCTAGCCACAATGAGCAGTTCTTC. Its protein is CASSSQGSSHNEQFF.

This clonotype turned up a few times. CDR3 in amino acids: CASSGEGPLLGETQYF. For the CDR3, the DNA is TGTGCCAGCAGCGGAGAGGGCCCCCTTCTGGGTGAGACCCAGTACTTC. V usage is TRBV9 and J usage is TRBJ2-5, with D tentatively TRBD2 (5 bases). CDR3 length: 16 amino acids. The V gene lost 3 bases and the J gene lost 5 bases, with 20 bases spanning the gap. Germline CDR1 SGDLS, CDR2 YYNGEE.

This rearrangement joins TRBV18 to TRBJ1-1, with 8 positions matching TRBD1. CDR3 size: 15 residues. V shed 3 bases and J 5 bases; nucleotides not matched to a gene: 8. Germline CDR1 and CDR2: KGHSH and LQKENI. The DNA for the CDR3 is TGTGCCAGCTCACCCCGGACAGGGTTGAGAACTGAAGCTTTCTTT. Protein sequence: CASSPRTGLRTEAFF.